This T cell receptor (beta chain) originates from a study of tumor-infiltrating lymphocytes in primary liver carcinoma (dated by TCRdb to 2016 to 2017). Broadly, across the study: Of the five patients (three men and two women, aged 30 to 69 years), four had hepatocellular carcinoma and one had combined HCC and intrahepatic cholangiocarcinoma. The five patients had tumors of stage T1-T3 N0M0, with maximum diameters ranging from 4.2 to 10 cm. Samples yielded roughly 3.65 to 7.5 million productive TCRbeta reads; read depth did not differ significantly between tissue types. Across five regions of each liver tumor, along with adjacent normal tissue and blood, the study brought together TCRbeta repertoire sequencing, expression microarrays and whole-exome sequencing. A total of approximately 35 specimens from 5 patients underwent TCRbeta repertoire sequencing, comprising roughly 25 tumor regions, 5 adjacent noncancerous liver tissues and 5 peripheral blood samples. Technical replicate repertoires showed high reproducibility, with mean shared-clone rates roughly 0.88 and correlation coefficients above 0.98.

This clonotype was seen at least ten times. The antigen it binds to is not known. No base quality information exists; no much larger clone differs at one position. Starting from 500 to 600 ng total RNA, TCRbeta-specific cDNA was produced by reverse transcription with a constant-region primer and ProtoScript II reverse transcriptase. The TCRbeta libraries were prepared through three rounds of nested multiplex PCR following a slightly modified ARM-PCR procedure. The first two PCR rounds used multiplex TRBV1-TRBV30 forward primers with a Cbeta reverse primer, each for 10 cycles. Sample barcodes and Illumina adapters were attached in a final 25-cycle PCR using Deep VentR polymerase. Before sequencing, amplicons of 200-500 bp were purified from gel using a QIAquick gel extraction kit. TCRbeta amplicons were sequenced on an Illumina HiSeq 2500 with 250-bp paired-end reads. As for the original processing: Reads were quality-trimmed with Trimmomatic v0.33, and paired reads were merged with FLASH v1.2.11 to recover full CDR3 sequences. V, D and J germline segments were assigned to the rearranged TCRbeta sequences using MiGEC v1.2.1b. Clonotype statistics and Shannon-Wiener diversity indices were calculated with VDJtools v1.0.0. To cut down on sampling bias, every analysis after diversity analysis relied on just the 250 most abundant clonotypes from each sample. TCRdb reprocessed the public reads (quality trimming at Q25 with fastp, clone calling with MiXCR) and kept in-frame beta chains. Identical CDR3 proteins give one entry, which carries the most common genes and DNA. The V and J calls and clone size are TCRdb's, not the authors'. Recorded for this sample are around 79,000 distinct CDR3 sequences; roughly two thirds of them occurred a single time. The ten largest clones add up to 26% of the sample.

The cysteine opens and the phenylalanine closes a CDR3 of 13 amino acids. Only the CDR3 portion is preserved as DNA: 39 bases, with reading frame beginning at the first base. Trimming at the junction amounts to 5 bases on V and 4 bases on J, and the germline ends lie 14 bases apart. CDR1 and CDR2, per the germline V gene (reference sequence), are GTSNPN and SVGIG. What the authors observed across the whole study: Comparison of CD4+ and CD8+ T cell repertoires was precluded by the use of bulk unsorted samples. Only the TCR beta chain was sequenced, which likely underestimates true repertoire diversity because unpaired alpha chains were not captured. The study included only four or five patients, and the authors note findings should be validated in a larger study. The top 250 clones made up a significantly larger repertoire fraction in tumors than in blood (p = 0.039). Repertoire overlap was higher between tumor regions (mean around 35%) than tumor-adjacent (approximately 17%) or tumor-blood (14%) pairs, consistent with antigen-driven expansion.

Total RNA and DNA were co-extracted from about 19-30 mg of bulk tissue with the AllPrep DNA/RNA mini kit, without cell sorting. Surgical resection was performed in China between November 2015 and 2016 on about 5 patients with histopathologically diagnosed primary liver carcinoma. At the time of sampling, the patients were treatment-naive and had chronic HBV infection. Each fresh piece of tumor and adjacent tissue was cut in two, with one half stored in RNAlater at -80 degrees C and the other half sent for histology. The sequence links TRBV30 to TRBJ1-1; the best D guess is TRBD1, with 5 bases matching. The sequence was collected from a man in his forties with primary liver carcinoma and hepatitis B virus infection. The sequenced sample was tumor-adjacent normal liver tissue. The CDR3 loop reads CAWGDRGGTEAFF. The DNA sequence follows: TGTGCCTGGGGGGACCGCGGAGGCACTGAAGCTTTCTTT.